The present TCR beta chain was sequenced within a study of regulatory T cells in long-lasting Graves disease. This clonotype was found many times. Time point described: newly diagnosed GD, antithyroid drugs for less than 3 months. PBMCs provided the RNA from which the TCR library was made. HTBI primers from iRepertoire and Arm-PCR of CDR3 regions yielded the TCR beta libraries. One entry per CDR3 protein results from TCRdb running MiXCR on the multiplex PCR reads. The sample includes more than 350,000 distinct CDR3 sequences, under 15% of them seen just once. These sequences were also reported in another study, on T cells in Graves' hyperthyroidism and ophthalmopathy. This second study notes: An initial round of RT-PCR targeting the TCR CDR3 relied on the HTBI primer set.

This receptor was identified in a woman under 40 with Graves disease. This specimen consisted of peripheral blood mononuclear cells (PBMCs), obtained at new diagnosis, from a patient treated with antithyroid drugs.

CDR3 protein: CASSPPGTGPNTEAFF. CDR3 sequence (DNA): TGTGCCAGCTCACCACCAGGGACAGGGCCGAACACTGAAGCTTTCTTT. The chain links TRBV18 to TRBJ1-1; 9 nucleotides line up with TRBD1. This CDR3 spans 16 amino acids. Germline V CDR1 and CDR2: KGHSH, LQKENI. Trimming cost V 0 bases and J 1 base; bases outside gene matches: 3.